This T cell receptor beta chain is drawn from a study of blood T cell repertoires in COVID-19. As for the study in general: Sites across the United States, Italy and Spain contributed samples from acute and convalescent COVID-19.

Recruits, aged about 18 to 95 years, lived in 24 US areas. Study processing details: Reference gene primer amplification in the assay estimated nucleated cell counts. Repertoires were generated with immunoSEQ multiplex PCR, while TCRdb's copy carries only in-frame clones and drops some. The V and J calls and the clone size are those of that table, but D and trimming were determined from the DNA. Among approximately 180,000 clones, roughly 89% were seen once, and the ten largest hold over 2%. The CDR3 sequence is 16 residues long. The germline V gene has CDR1 MNHEY and CDR2 SVGAGI. The V and J ends lost 0 bases and 3 bases, in that order; junction bases with no gene match: 4.

Sequencing used PBMCs or T cells enriched from blood (not recorded which). This receptor was obtained from a woman in her thirties or forties with acute COVID-19. V and J are TRBV6-5 and TRBJ1-4; TRBD1 matches at 7 bases. The CDR3 region has the DNA TGTGCCAGCAGTTACTCGAACAGGGGTTCTAATGAAAAACTGTTTTTT. It specifies CASSYSNRGSNEKLFF.